A selection of T cell receptor beta chains follows, all from one sample in a study of cytomegalovirus exposure and HLA in healthy donors. Libraries were prepared by immunoSEQ multiplex PCR; TCRdb keeps only in-frame clonotypes and omits some of them. The sample consists of 45,000 to 65,000 clones, 73% of them appearing once. The sequencing input was PBMCs. The origin of the receptors is a man younger than 35 in good health and CMV-seronegative. Both conserved end residues are part of each CDR3.

>TRBJ1-1|15|TRBV4-3
CASSHEITGGTEAFF
>TRBJ1-2|14|TRBV6-1
CASIRDRGIDGYTF
>TRBJ2-7|15|TRBV7-6
CASSFSDRATYEQYF
>TRBJ1-1|13|TRBV18
CASSETGRGVAFF
>TRBJ2-7|13|TRBV29-1
CSVVPIGAYEQYF
>TRBJ2-1|15|TRBV4-1
CASSQVSGARREQFF
>TRBJ1-1|14|TRBV6-1
CASSVGVGITQAFF
>TRBJ2-3|13|TRBV4-2
CASSQRGTDTQYF
>TRBJ2-1|20|TRBV27
CASSSPPGLAGGWSYNEQFF
>TRBJ2-7|13|TRBV19
CASSHGSSYEQYF
>TRBJ2-1|13|TRBV9
CASSVDEREVQFF
>TRBJ1-1|12|TRBV13
CASSAGGTEAFF
>TRBJ1-2|14|TRBV7-9
CASSPRVSNYGYTF
>TRBJ2-3|15|TRBV7-2
CASRQALTSTDTQYF
>TRBJ1-4|14|TRBV28
CASSYPGTNEKLFF
>TRBJ2-6|16|TRBV5-1
CASSGTGISGANVLTF
>TRBJ2-6|20|TRBV4-2
CASSQGGRSGLWSGANVLTF
>TRBJ2-7|16|TRBV29-1
CSVRSRPDYQGYEQYF
>TRBJ1-1|16|TRBV18
CASSQGQGRMNTEAFF